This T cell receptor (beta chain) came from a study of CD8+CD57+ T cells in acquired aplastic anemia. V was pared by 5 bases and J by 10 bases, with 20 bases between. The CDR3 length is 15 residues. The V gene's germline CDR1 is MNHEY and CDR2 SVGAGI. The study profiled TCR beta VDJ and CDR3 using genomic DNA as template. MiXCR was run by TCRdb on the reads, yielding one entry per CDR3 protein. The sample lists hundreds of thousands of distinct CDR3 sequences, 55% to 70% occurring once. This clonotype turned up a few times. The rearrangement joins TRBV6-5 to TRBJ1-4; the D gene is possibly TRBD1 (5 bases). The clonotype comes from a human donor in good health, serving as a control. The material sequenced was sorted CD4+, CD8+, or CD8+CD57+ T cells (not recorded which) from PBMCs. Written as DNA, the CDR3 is TGTGCCAGCAGTCCTATCGGGGCGGCGGGAGGAAAACTGTTTTTT. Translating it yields CASSPIGAAGGKLFF.